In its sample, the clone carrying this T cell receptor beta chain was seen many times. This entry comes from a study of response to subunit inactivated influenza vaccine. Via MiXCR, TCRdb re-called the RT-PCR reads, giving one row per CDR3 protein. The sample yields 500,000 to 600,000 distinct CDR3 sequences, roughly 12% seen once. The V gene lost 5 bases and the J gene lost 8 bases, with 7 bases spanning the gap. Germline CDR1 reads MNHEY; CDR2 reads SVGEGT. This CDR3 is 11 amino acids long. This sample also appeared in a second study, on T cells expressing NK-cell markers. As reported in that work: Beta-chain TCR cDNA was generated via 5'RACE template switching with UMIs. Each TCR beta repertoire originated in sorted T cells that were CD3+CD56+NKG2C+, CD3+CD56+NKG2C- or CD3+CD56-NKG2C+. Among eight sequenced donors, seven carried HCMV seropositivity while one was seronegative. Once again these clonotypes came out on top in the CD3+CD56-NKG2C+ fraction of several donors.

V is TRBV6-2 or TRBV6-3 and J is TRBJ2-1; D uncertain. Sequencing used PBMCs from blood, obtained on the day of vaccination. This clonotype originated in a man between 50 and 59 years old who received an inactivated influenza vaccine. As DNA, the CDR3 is TGTGCCAGCAGTCCCGCGTATGAGCAGTTCTTC. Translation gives CASSPAYEQFF.